These 20 T cell receptor beta chains were sequenced from one sample in a study of breast tumors, draining lymph nodes, adjacent tissues. MiXCR, run by TCRdb on the multiplex PCR reads, gives a single entry per CDR3 protein. Of 140,000 or so distinct CDR3 sequences listed, around a third are singletons. The lymph nodes were axillary draining lymph nodes from breast cancer patients. Material for sequencing was axillary lymph node tissue. These receptors all stem from a female donor with breast cancer. Some clones in this sample may be carry-over from other donors' samples.

This chain joins TRBV7-2 and TRBJ2-3; the D is unclear. The CDR3 totals 14 residues. V was trimmed by 0 bases and J by 4 bases, leaving 8 bases between them. CDR1 is SGHTA, CDR2 FQGNSA, per germline. The DNA of the CDR3 is TGTGCCAGCAGCTTAGCGAGCAGCCCAGATACGCAGTATTTT. This sequence encodes CASSLASSPDTQYF.

This clonotype was observed many times. This chain uses TRBV6-1 with TRBJ2-7; D is unclear. The germline CDR1 and CDR2 sequences are MNHNS and SASEGT. This CDR3 has 13 amino acids. Trimming removed 5 bases from V and 2 bases from J, with 10 bases in between. The CDR3 DNA follows: TGTGCCAGCAGTTTCGACGGTACCTACGAGCAGTACGTC. Translated, it gives CASSFDGTYEQYV.

There are many counts of this clonotype. The rearrangement joins TRBV9 to TRBJ2-1; 10 nucleotides agree with TRBD1. CDR3 size: 15 residues. Germline CDR1 reads SGDLS; CDR2 reads YYNGEE. J lost 2 bases, V lost 4 bases, and 3 bases had no gene match. The CDR3 DNA sequence: TGTGCCAGCAGCACCGGACAGGGGGCCTACAATGAGCAGTTCTTC. It yields the protein CASSTGQGAYNEQFF.

This clonotype was seen at least ten times. V usage is TRBV19 and J usage is TRBJ2-2; 9 nucleotides agree with TRBD1. V shed 6 bases, J shed 5 bases, and the junction held 13 bases outside the gene matches. The CDR3 length is 17 residues. CDR1 LNHDA and CDR2 SQIVND come from the germline V gene (reference sequence). The CDR3 DNA reads TGTGCCAGTAGGATGTGGGGGACAGGGCCAGGGACCGGGGAGCTGTTTTTT. It specifies CASRMWGTGPGTGELFF.

This clonotype was found many times. The chain recombines TRBV19 with TRBJ1-2; TRBD1 is a possible D gene (5 bases). The V end was cut by 5 bases, the J end by 0 bases, with 16 bases between. In germline, CDR1 is LNHDA, CDR2 SQIVND (reference sequence). The CDR3 sequence is 16 residues long. Written as DNA, the CDR3 is TGTGCCAGTAGTCGGACAAGATCGAAGGCTAACTATGGCTACACCTTC. Its protein is CASSRTRSKANYGYTF.

This clonotype has a handful of counts. The rearrangement links TRBV19 to TRBJ1-1, with a tentative D call TRBD1 (6 bases). The ends were cut back, 9 bases at V and 8 bases at J, with 16 bases in the middle. The CDR3 covers 12 residues. Germline lookup yields CDR1 LNHDA and CDR2 SQIVND (reference sequence). Written as DNA, the CDR3 is TGTGCCAGCCACCGGGGGGCAGGCGAAGCTTTCTTT. Residues: CASHRGAGEAFF.

At least ten counts were recorded for this clonotype. Mismatch with germline at one junction end may stem from a read error. This sequence joins TRBV7-3 and TRBJ2-2; 8 bases match TRBD1. CDR1 SGHTA and CDR2 FQGTGA come from the germline V gene. The length of the CDR3 is 16 residues. CDR3 nucleotide sequence: TGTGCCAGCAGCCCCGGGGACAGGCTGTACACCGGGAAGCTGTTTTTT. Protein product: CASSPGDRLYTGKLFF.

Comment on this clonotype: A much larger clone differs from this one at a single base, so this may be a read error. The chain uses TRBV3-1 and TRBJ1-4; perhaps TRBD1 as D (6 bases). There are 14 residues in the CDR3. Deletions cut 7 bases from V and 4 bases from J, with 13 bases between. The germline gives CDR1 LGHDT, CDR2 YNNKEL (reference sequence). CDR3 sequence: CASIHRDINEKLFF. In DNA form, the CDR3 reads TGTGCCAGCATCCACCGGGACATTAATGAAAAACTGTTTTTT.

This clonotype was seen repeatedly, ten times or more. The gene calls are TRBV20-1 and TRBJ1-6; D gene ambiguous. The CDR3 totals 13 residues. Trimming removed 6 bases at V and 7 bases at J, with 13 bases between. Germline V CDR1 and CDR2: DFQATT, SNEGSKA (reference sequence). The CDR3 DNA reads TGCAGTGCAGTGGACCAGCCAAATTCACCCCTCCACTTT. Amino acids: CSAVDQPNSPLHF.

This clonotype has more than one count but fewer than ten. The chain recombines TRBV27 with TRBJ2-4; TRBD1 is a possible D gene (6 bases). This CDR3 is 17 amino acids long. Germline assignment: CDR1 MNHEY and CDR2 SMNVEV (reference sequence). V was pared by 5 bases and J by 7 bases, with 24 bases between. As DNA, the CDR3 is TGTGCCAGCAGTCCCCCGTTTGGGGCAGGGCAGGGGAACATTCAGTACTTC. Translating it yields CASSPPFGAGQGNIQYF.

This clonotype was seen a few times. The genes are TRBV11-2 and TRBJ1-1; no clear D gene. V lost 0 bases to trimming and J lost 4 bases, with 12 bases between them. Germline V gene lookup returns CDR1 SGHAT and CDR2 FQNNGV. The CDR3 has 15 amino acids. Here the CDR3 reads CASSLDGGKGTEAFF. CDR3 nucleotides: TGTGCCAGCAGCTTAGACGGCGGCAAGGGCACTGAAGCTTTCTTT.

The sample holds many counts of this clonotype. V and J are TRBV6-5 and TRBJ2-7; perhaps TRBD2 as D (6 bases). CDR3 length: 13 residues. The V gene lost 6 bases and the J gene lost 0 bases, with 9 bases spanning the gap. Germline assignment: CDR1 MNHEY and CDR2 SVGAGI. CDR3 sequence: CASRPGGSYEQYF. As DNA, the CDR3 is TGTGCCAGCAGACCCGGGGGCTCCTACGAGCAGTACTTC.

Regarding this clonotype: Possible read error: a much larger clone is one base away. The chain has TRBV6-6 and TRBJ2-2; D is perhaps TRBD1 or TRBD2 (5 bases each). Germline CDR1 and CDR2: MNHNY and SVGAGI (reference sequence). The CDR3 runs to 16 residues. CDR3 loop: CASSLRPGPHTEELFF. DNA of the CDR3: TGTGCCAGCAGTTTAAGGCCGGGACCTCACACCGAGGAGCTGTTTTTT.

This clonotype was observed at least ten times. This chain uses TRBV18 with TRBJ2-5; a weak D match, TRBD2 (6 bases). This CDR3 contains 15 residues. CDR1 and CDR2 from the germline V gene are KGHSH and LQKENI. V lost 0 bases to trimming and J lost 2 bases, with 10 bases between them. CDR3 nucleotides: TGTGCCAGCTCACCACCCGCGGGGAGGCAAGAGACCCAGTACTTC. This encodes CASSPPAGRQETQYF.

This clonotype was seen at least ten times. V and J are TRBV11-2 and TRBJ2-2; TRBD2 is a possible D gene (6 bases). This CDR3 has 16 residues. The V gene's germline CDR1 is SGHAT and CDR2 FQNNGV. V was trimmed by 6 bases and J by 0 bases, leaving 14 bases between them. CDR3 sequence reads: CASRKPGTANTGELFF. The CDR3 DNA reads TGTGCCAGCAGAAAGCCCGGGACTGCGAACACCGGGGAGCTGTTTTTT. Filled out from reference TRBV11-2 and TRBJ2-2, the complete variable domain reads EAGVAQSPRYKIIEKRQSVAFWCNPISGHATLYWYQQILGQGPKLLIQFQNNGVVDDSQLPKDRFSAERLKGVDSTLKIQPAKLEDSAVYLCASRKPGTANTGELFFGEGSRLTVL.

This clonotype was counted ten times or more. V gene TRBV30 combines with J gene TRBJ1-5, with D perhaps matching TRBD1 (5 bases). V shed 2 bases and J shed 6 bases, with 14 bases lying between them. This CDR3 has 14 amino acids. CDR1 and CDR2 from the germline V gene are GTSNPN and SVGIG (reference sequence). The CDR3 nucleotides are TGTGCCTGGAGTATCCTGGCAGGGAGTCAGCCCCAGCATTTT. Translating it yields CAWSILAGSQPQHF.

This clonotype has ten or more counts. The chain has TRBV28 and TRBJ2-5; 11 bases fit TRBD2. The J segment lost 5 bases and the V segment lost 5 bases, leaving 10 bases of the junction unmatched. Germline CDR1 MDHEN, CDR2 SYDVKM. The CDR3 covers 16 residues. The CDR3 spells CASSRDLAGGLETQYF. The CDR3 DNA follows: TGTGCCAGCAGTCGGGACTTAGCGGGGGGGTTGGAGACCCAGTACTTC.

As regards this clonotype: A junction end diverges from the germline sequence, so it may reflect a read error. This rearrangement joins TRBV2 to TRBJ1-4; 9 nucleotides align to TRBD1. CDR1 is SNHLY, CDR2 FYNNEI, per germline. The CDR3 contains 15 residues. The CDR3: CANRPGGTGNEKLFF. Here the CDR3 DNA reads TGTGCCAACAGACCGGGGGGGACAGGGAATGAGAAACTGTTTTTT.

This chain links TRBV6-6 with TRBJ2-7; 7 bases fit TRBD1. Germline V lookup: CDR1 MNHNY, CDR2 SVGAGI (reference sequence). Trimming took 7 bases from V and 0 from J; bases not matched to a gene: 12. This CDR3 has 16 residues. CDR3 residues: CASTKTGTAHSYEQYV. In nucleotides, the CDR3 is TGTGCCAGCACTAAGACCGGGACAGCTCACTCCTACGAGCAGTACGTC.

This clonotype appeared many times. The rearrangement joins TRBV20-1 to TRBJ2-5, with 9 bases matching TRBD2. Germline-derived CDR1 and CDR2 are DFQATT and SNEGSKA (reference sequence). This CDR3 is built from 15 residues. V shed 6 bases and J 4 bases; nucleotides not matched to a gene: 12. In nucleotides, the CDR3 is TGCAGTGCAGGGGTTAGCGGGGGTTGGAGAGAGACCCAGTACTTC. Translated: CSAGVSGGWRETQYF.